This T cell receptor (beta chain) is drawn from a study of T cells after yellow fever vaccination. General study results and limits: Reappearance after the booster was observed for most primary-vaccination clones (96% CD4, less than 90% CD8). Peaking faster, on day 5 versus 15, the secondary response was nonetheless weaker. Abundant clonotypes from the bulk population could contaminate FACS-sorted repertoires.

The V and J ends lost 1 base and 10 bases respectively, with 17 bases between them. CDR1 and CDR2 from the germline V gene are SGHTA and FQGNSA. This CDR3 region has 15 residues. They built TCR cDNA with 5'RACE template switching, a step that put in a universal primer site and UMIs. MiXCR, applied by TCRdb to the 5' RACE reads, yields one record per CDR3 protein. The repertoire holds about 510,000 distinct CDR3 sequences, 20% to 25% seen once, with approximately 15% in the top ten. This clonotype showed up just a few times. Its matching antigen is unknown. The sequence came from a man between 18 and 35 years old who received the YFV17D yellow fever vaccine. The chain recombines TRBV7-2 with TRBJ2-1; no reliable D call. The sample consisted of PBMCs, taken less than 25 days after the first yellow fever vaccination. The DNA for the CDR3 is TGTGCCAGCAGCTTAGAATGGTATGGCCCCACAGAGCAGTTCTTC. It specifies CASSLEWYGPTEQFF.